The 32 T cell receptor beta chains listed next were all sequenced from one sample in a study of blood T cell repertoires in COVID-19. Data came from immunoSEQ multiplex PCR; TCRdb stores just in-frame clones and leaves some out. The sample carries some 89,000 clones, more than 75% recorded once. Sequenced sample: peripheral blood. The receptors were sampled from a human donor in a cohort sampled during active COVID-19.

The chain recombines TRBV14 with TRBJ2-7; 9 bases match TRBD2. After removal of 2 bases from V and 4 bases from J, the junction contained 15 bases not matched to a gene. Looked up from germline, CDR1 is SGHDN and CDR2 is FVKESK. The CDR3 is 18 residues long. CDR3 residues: CASSQWALAGPKGYEQYF. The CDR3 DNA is TGTGCCAGCAGCCAATGGGCTCTAGCGGGACCAAAGGGTTACGAGCAGTACTTC.

DNA for the CDR3: TGTGCCAGTCGGTTAGAAAGCTCCTACAATGAGCAGTTCTTC. Translating it yields CASRLESSYNEQFF. The genes are TRBV2 and TRBJ2-1; D not resolved. V shed 9 bases and J shed 0 bases, with 12 bases lying between them. This CDR3 contains 14 residues. Germline V gene data show CDR1 as SNHLY and CDR2 as FYNNEI.

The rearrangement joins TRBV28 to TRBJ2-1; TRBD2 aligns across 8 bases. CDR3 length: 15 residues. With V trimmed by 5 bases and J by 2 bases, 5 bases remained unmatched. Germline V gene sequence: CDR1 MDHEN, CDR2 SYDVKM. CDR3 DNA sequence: TGTGCCAGCAGTCCAGGCGGGAGGCCCTACAATGAGCAGTTCTTC. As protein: CASSPGGRPYNEQFF. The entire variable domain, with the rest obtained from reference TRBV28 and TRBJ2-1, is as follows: DVKVTQSSRYLVKRTGEKVFLECVQDMDHENMFWYRQDPGLGLRLIYFSYDVKMKEKGDIPEGYSVSREKKERFSLILESASTNQTSMYLCASSPGGRPYNEQFFGPGTRLTVL.

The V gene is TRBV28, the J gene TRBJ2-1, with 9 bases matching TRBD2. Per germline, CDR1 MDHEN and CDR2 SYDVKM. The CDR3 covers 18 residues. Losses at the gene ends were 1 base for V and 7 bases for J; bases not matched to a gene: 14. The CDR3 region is CASSLSFSSAGGPNEQFF. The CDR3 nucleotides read TGTGCCAGCAGTTTATCCTTTTCCTCGGCGGGAGGGCCAAATGAGCAGTTCTTC.

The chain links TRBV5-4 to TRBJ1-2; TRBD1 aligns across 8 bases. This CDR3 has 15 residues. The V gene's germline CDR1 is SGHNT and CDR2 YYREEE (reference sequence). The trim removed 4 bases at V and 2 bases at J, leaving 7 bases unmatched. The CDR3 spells CASSPMTGANYGYTF. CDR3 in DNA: TGTGCCAGCAGCCCGATGACAGGGGCAAACTATGGCTACACCTTC.

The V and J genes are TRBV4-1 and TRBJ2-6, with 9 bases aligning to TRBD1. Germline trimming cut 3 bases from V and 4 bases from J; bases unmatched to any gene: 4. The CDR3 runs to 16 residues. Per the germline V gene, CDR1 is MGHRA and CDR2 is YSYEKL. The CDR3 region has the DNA TGCGCCAGCAGCCAGACAGGGGGGGCCGGGGCCAACGTCCTGACTTTC. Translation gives CASSQTGGAGANVLTF.

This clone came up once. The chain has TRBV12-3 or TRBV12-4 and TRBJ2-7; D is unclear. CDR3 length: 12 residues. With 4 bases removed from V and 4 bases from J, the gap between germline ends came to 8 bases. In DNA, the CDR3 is TGTGCCAGCAGTTCCCAGAGGTACGAGCAGTACTTC. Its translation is CASSSQRYEQYF.

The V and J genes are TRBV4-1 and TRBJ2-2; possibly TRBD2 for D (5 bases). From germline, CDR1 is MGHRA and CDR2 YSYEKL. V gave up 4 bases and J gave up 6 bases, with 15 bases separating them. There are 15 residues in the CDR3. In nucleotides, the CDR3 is TGCGCCAGCAGCCGCGGGTCGACCCTGGCCGGGGAGCTGTTTTTT. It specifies CASSRGSTLAGELFF.

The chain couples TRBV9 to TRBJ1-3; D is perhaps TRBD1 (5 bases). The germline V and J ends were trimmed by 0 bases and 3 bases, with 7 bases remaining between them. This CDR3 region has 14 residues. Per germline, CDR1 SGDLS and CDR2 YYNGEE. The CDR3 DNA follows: TGTGCCAGCAGCGTAGAAACAGGTGGAAACACCATATATTTT. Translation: CASSVETGGNTIYF.

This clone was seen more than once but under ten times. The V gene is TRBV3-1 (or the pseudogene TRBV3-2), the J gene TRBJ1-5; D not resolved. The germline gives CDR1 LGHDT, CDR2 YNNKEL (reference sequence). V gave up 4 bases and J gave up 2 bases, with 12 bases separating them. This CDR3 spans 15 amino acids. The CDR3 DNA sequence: TGTGCCAGCAGCCCGGAGGGCTACGGCAATCAGCCCCAGCATTTT. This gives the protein CASSPEGYGNQPQHF.

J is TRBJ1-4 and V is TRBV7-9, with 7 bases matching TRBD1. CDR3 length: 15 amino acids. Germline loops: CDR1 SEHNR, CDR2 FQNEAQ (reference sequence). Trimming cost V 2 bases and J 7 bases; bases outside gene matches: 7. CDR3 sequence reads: CASSLIGTEGEKLFF. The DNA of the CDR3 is TGTGCCAGCAGCTTAATCGGGACAGAGGGTGAAAAACTGTTTTTT.

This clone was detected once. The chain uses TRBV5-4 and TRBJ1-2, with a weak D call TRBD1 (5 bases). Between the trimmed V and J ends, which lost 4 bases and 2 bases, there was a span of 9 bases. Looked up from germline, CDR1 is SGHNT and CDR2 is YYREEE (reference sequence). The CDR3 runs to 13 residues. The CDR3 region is CASSGGKNYGYTF. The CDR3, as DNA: TGTGCCAGCAGCGGGGGGAAAAACTATGGCTACACCTTC.

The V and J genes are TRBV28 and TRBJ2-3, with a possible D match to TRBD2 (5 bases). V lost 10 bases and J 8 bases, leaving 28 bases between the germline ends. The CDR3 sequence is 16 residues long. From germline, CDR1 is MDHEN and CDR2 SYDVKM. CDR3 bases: TGTGCCATAGCCAGCCCGAGAAGCGAGATGAGGGTTACGCAGTATTTT. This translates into CAIASPRSEMRVTQYF.

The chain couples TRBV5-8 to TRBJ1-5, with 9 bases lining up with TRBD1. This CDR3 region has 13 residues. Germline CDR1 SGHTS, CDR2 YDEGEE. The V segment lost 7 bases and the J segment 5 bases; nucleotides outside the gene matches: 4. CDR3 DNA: TGTGCCAGCGCCCGGGACAGGGATCAGCCCCAGCATTTT. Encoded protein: CASARDRDQPQHF.

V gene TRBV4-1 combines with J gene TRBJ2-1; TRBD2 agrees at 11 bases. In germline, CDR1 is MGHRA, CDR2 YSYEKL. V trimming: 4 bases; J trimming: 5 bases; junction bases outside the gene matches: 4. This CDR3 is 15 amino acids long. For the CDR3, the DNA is TGCGCCAGCAGCCGAACTAGCGGGAGAAACAATGAGCAGTTCTTC. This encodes CASSRTSGRNNEQFF.

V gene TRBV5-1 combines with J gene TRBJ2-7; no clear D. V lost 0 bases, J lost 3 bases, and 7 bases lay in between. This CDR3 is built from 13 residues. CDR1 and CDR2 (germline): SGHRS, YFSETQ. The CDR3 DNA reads TGCGCCAGCAGCTTGGGGCGGAACTACGAGCAGTACTTC. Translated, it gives CASSLGRNYEQYF.

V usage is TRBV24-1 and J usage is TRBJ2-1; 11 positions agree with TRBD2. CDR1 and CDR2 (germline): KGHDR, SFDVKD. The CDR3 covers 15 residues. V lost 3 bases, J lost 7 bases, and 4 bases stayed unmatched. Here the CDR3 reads CATSDVAGGPNEQFF. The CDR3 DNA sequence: TGTGCCACCAGTGATGTAGCGGGAGGGCCAAATGAGCAGTTCTTC.

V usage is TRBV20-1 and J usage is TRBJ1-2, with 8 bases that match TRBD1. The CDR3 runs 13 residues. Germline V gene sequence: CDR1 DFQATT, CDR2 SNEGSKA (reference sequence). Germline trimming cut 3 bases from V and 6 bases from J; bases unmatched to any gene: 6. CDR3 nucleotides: TGCAGTGCTAGTTGGTCAGGGGGCGATGGCTACACCTTC. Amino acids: CSASWSGGDGYTF.

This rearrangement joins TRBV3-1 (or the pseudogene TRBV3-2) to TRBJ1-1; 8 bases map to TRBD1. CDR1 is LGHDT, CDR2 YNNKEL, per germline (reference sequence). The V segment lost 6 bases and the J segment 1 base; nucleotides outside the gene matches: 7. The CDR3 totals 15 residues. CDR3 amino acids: CASSLETGANTEAFF. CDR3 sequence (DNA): TGTGCCAGCAGTCTTGAGACAGGGGCGAACACTGAAGCTTTCTTT.

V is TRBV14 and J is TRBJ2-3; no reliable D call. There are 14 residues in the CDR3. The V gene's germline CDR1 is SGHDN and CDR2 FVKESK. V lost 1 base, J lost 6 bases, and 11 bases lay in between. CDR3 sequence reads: CASSQARHSDTQYF. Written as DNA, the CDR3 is TGTGCCAGCAGCCAAGCGCGACATTCGGATACGCAGTATTTT.

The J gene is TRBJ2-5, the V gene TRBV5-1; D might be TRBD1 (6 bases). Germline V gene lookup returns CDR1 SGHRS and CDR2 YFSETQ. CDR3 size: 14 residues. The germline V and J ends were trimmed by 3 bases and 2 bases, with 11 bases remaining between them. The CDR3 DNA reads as TGCGCCAGCAGCTCTCCGGGACATCAAGAGACCCAGTACTTC. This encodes CASSSPGHQETQYF. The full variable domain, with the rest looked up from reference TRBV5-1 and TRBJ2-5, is KAGVTQTPRYLIKTRGQQVTLSCSPISGHRSVSWYQQTPGQGLQFLFEYFSETQRNKGNFPGRFSGRQFSNSRSEMNVSTLELGDSALYLCASSSPGHQETQYFGPGTRLLVL.

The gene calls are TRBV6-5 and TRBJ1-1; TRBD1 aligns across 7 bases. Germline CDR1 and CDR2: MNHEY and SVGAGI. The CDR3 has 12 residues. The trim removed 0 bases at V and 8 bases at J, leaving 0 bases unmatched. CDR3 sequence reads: CASSYSGQEAFF. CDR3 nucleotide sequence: TGTGCCAGCAGTTACTCGGGACAGGAAGCTTTCTTT.

In nucleotides, the CDR3 is TGTGCCAGCAGTGATTTTCGGGAGTCGGATGAGCAGTTCTTC. It is translated as CASSDFRESDEQFF. The rearrangement uses TRBV2 and TRBJ2-1, with D possibly matching TRBD2 (6 bases). This CDR3 region has 14 residues. V lost 3 bases, J lost 8 bases, and 14 bases lay in between. The V gene's germline CDR1 is SNHLY and CDR2 FYNNEI. The full variable domain, its missing parts supplied by reference TRBV2 and TRBJ2-1, is EPEVTQTPSHQVTQMGQEVILRCVPISNHLYFYWYRQILGQKVEFLVSFYNNEISEKSEIFDDQFSVERPDGSNFTLKIRSTKLEDSAMYFCASSDFRESDEQFFGPGTRLTVL.

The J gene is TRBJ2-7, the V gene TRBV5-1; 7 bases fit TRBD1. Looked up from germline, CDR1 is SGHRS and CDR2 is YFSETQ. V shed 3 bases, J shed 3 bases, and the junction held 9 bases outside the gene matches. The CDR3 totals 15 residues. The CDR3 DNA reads TGCGCCAGCAGCTCCCGACAGGGCGGTAACTACGAGCAGTACTTC. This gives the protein CASSSRQGGNYEQYF.

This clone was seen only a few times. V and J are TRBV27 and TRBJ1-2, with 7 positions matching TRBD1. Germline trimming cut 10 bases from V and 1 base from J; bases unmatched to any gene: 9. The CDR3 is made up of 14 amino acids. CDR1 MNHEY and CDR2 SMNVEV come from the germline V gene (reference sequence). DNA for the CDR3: TGTGCCACCGCGACAGGGCCCTTTAACTATGGCTACACCTTC. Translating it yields CATATGPFNYGYTF.

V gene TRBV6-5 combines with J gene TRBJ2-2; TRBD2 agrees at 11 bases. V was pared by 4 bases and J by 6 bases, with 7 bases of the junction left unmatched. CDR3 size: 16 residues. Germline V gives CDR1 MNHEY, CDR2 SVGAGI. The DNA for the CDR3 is TGTGCCAGCAGTTTATATAGCGGGGGGGCACCCGGGGAGCTGTTTTTT. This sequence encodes CASSLYSGGAPGELFF.

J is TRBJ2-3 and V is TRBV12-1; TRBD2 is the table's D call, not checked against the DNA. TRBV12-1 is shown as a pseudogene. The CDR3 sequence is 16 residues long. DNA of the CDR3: TGTGCCAGCAGCTTGCAGCGGGGGGCCAGCACAGATACGCAGTATTTT. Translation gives CASSLQRGASTDTQYF.

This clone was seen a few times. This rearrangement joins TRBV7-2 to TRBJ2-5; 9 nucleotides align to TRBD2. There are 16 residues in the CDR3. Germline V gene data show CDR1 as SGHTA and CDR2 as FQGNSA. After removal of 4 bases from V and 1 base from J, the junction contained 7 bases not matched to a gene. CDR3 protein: CASSSRLAGVQETQYF. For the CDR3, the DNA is TGTGCCAGCAGCTCCCGGTTAGCGGGAGTCCAAGAGACCCAGTACTTC.

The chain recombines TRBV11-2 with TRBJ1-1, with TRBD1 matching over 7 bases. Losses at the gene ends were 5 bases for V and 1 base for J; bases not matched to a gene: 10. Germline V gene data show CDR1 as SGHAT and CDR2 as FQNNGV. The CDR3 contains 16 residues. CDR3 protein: CASSVTGDITNTEAFF. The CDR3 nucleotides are TGTGCCAGCAGCGTAACAGGGGATATTACGAACACTGAAGCTTTCTTT.

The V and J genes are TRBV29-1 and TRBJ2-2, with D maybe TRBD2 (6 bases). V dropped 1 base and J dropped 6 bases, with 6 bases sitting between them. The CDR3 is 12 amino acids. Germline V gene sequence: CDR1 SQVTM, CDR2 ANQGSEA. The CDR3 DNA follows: TGCAGCGTTGAAGGGGAGGCCGGGGAGCTGTTTTTT. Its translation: CSVEGEAGELFF.

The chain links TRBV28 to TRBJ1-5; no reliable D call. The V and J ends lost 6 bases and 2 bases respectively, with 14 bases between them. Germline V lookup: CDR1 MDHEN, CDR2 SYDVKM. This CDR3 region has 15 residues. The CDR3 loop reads CASSPHRRGNQPQHF. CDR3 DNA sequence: TGTGCCAGCAGCCCCCACCGGCGGGGCAATCAGCCCCAGCATTTT.

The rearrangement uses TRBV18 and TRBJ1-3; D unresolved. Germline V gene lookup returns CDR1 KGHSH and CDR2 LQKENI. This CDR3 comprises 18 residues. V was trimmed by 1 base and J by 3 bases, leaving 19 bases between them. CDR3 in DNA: TGTGCCAGCTCACCACGGGCCCAACGATCGGTCCTTGGAAACACCATATATTTT. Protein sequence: CASSPRAQRSVLGNTIYF.